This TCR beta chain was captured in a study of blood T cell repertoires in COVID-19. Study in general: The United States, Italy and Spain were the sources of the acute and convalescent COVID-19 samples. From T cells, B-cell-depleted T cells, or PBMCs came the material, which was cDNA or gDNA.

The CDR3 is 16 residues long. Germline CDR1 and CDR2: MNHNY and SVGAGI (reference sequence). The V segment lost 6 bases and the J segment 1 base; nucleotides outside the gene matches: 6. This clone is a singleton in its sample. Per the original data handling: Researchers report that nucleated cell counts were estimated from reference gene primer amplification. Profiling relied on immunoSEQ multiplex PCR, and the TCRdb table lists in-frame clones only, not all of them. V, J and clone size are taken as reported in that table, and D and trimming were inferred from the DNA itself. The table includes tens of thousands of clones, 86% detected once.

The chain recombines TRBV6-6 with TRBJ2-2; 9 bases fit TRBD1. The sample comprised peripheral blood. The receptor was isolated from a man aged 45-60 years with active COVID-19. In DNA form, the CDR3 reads TGTGCCAGCAGCGCAAGGGGACAGGGGAACACCGGGGAGCTGTTTTTT. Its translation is CASSARGQGNTGELFF.